The TCR beta chain described here comes from a study of regulatory T cells in long-lasting Graves disease. Study-wide results and limits: Among the persistent patients, thousands of public clonotypes were shared, more than the 950 to 1,000 shared among new patients.

Germline V gene data show CDR1 as MDHEN and CDR2 as SYDVKM. J was trimmed by 3 bases and V by 7 bases; bases with no gene match: 9. The CDR3 is 15 residues long. This clonotype was seen ten or more times. Its cognate antigen is unknown. This sample's time point: persistent/refractory GD, antithyroid drugs over 5 years with positive TRAb. The TCR library was made from RNA extracted from PBMCs. Per American Thyroid Association guidelines, Graves' disease was diagnosed. Construction of TCR beta libraries relied on iRepertoire HTBI primers and on Arm-PCR targeting CDR3 regions. TCRdb independently ran MiXCR on the multiplex PCR reads; one entry per CDR3 protein. Of a few hundred thousand distinct CDR3 sequences detected, roughly a fifth appear once; the ten largest clones hold less than 9%.

The chain links TRBV28 to TRBJ2-5, with 9 bases fitting TRBD1. The clonotype comes from a female donor with Graves disease. Here the sequenced sample was peripheral blood mononuclear cells (PBMCs), taken when the disease was refractory, from a patient treated with antithyroid drugs. This CDR3 reads CASNRWGQGKETQYF. The CDR3 region has the DNA TGTGCCAGCAATCGATGGGGACAGGGAAAAGAGACCCAGTACTTC.